The rows below give T cell receptor beta chains drawn from one sample of a study of cytomegalovirus exposure and HLA in healthy donors. Profiling relied on immunoSEQ multiplex PCR, and the TCRdb table lists in-frame clones only, not all of them. The sample consists of 150,000 to 200,000 clones, about four fifths of them appearing once. The source material was PBMCs. Receptors originate from a woman under 30 in good health and CMV-seronegative. The CDR3 runs from the conserved cysteine through the conserved F or W. A D gene is named only where the DNA matches it firmly. The size field is filled for only some rows; it gives once, few, many or a size class.

CAGEGTFGGPTDTQYF | TGTGCCGGGGAAGGAACTTTCGGGGGTCCCACAGATACGCAGTATTTT | NA | TRBJ2-3 | TRBV30 | NA
CASSLVDRESTEAFF | TGCGCCAGCAGCTTGGTGGACAGGGAATCCACTGAAGCTTTCTTT | TRBD1 | TRBJ1-1 | TRBV5-1 | few
CASSLTSGQETQYF | TGTGCCAGCAGTTTAACTAGCGGGCAAGAGACCCAGTACTTC | TRBD2 | TRBJ2-5 | TRBV28 | NA
CASSLRGKREAPNEQFF | TGCGCCAGCAGCCTACGAGGAAAGCGGGAGGCGCCCAATGAGCAGTTCTTC | TRBD2 | TRBJ2-1 | TRBV23-1 | once
CASSLGGPKAQYF | TGTGCCAGCAGCTTGGGGGGGCCTAAGGCGCAGTATTTT | NA | TRBJ2-3 | TRBV7-2 | NA
CASSPGTGGYTF | TGTGCCAGTAGTCCCGGGACAGGCGGCTACACCTTC | TRBD1 | TRBJ1-2 | TRBV19 | few
CATPPAGQYF | TGTGCCACCCCCCCGGCGGGGCAGTATTTT | NA | TRBJ2-3 | TRBV15 | NA
CASSARDRLNYGYTF | TGTGCCAGTAGTGCCCGGGACAGACTTAACTATGGCTACACCTTC | TRBD1 | TRBJ1-2 | TRBV19 | NA
CASSLGAGEQFF | TGTGCCAGCAGCTTGGGCGCGGGTGAGCAGTTCTTC | NA | TRBJ2-1 | TRBV5-6 | NA
CASSQVAFSGNTIYF | TGCGCCAGCAGCCAAGTTGCGTTTTCTGGAAACACCATATATTTT | NA | TRBJ1-3 | TRBV4-3 | NA
CASSDSGQGYPYEQYF | TGTGCCAGCAGTGATTCCGGACAGGGGTATCCCTACGAGCAGTACTTC | TRBD1 | TRBJ2-7 | TRBV2 | NA
CASSPGTAKYEQYF | TGTGCCAGCAGCCCGGGGACAGCCAAATACGAGCAGTACTTC | TRBD1 | TRBJ2-7 | TRBV6-5 | NA
CASRSGTGPTEAFF | TGTGCCAGCAGGTCCGGGACAGGGCCCACTGAAGCTTTCTTT | TRBD1 | TRBJ1-1 | TRBV25-1 | NA
CASSPLAGGYNEQFF | TGTGCCAGCAGTCCCCTAGCGGGAGGGTACAATGAGCAGTTCTTC | TRBD2 | TRBJ2-1 | TRBV27 | NA
CASSFGLAGPRETQYF | TGTGCCAGCAGTTTCGGACTAGCGGGGCCCCGGGAGACCCAGTACTTC | TRBD2 | TRBJ2-5 | TRBV7-9 | once
CASSHGQGSDTIYF | TGCGCCAGCAGCCATGGACAGGGTTCGGACACCATATATTTT | TRBD1 | TRBJ1-3 | TRBV4-3 | few
CASSLPGQGGYGYTF | TGTGCCAGCAGTTTACCTGGACAGGGAGGTTATGGCTACACCTTC | TRBD1 | TRBJ1-2 | TRBV28 | NA
CASSPIQHPPAEQFF | TGTGCCAGCTCACCAATCCAACACCCCCCAGCGGAGCAGTTCTTC | NA | TRBJ2-1 | TRBV18 | NA
CASSLPGSGANVLTF | TGTGCCAGCAGCCTACCAGGGTCCGGGGCCAACGTCCTGACTTTC | NA | TRBJ2-6 | TRBV6-1 | NA
CASSLNSAGYLDTDTQYF | TGTGCCAGCAGCTTGAATTCGGCGGGGTACCTTGACACAGATACGCAGTATTTT | NA | TRBJ2-3 | TRBV5-4 | once
CASSPPARLSYNEQFF | TGTGCCAGCAGCCCGCCAGCGCGCCTCTCCTACAATGAGCAGTTCTTC | NA | TRBJ2-1 | TRBV5-4 | NA
CASSLDRTLYQETQYF | TGCGCCAGCAGCCTGGACAGAACGCTCTACCAAGAGACCCAGTACTTC | NA | TRBJ2-5 | TRBV5-1 | NA
CASSQGASGSRDTQYF | TGCGCCAGCAGCCAAGGGGCTAGCGGGAGTAGAGATACGCAGTATTTT | TRBD2 | TRBJ2-3 | TRBV4-3 | NA
CASSLTFSRLFNQPQHF | TGTGCCAGCAGTTTAACGTTCTCCCGACTCTTCAATCAGCCCCAGCATTTT | NA | TRBJ1-5 | TRBV28 | NA
CASSFSLGAAGGYTF | TGTGCCAGCAGTTTCTCCCTAGGAGCGGCGGGTGGCTACACCTTC | NA | TRBJ1-2 | TRBV28 | NA
CASTRGYEQYF | TGTGCCAGCACAAGGGGCTACGAGCAGTACTTC | NA | TRBJ2-7 | TRBV28 | NA
CASSQDWTSGRTYEQYF | TGCGCCAGCAGCCAAGATTGGACTAGCGGGAGGACCTACGAGCAGTACTTC | TRBD2 | TRBJ2-7 | TRBV4-3 | NA
CASSEERGKQSQHF | TGTGCCAGCAGTGAAGAGAGGGGGAAGCAGTCCCAGCATTTT | NA | TRBJ1-5 | TRBV2 | NA
CASSPTGATQPQHF | TGTGCCAGCAGTCCAACAGGGGCGACCCAGCCCCAGCATTTT | TRBD1 | TRBJ1-5 | TRBV27 | few